This entry is about one T cell receptor (beta chain). The record originates from a study of blood T cell repertoires in COVID-19. Study-wide context: The United States, Italy and Spain supplied acute and convalescent COVID-19 samples.

Authors' analysis steps: It was from reference gene primer amplification that nucleated cell counts were estimated. Profiled with immunoSEQ multiplex PCR; TCRdb holds only in-frame clones, not every one. That table supplies the V and J calls and clone size; D and trimming were determined from the DNA. The sample lists about 150,000 clones, 76% occurring once. This clonotype was sampled from a woman of 80 years or more with acute or convalescent COVID-19. Sequenced input: peripheral blood.

CDR3 loop: CSVSNRTQETQYF. CDR3 bases: TGCAGCGTTTCAAACAGAACCCAAGAGACCCAGTACTTC. The genes are TRBV29-1 and TRBJ2-5, with D unresolved. Germline CDR1 reads SQVTM; CDR2 reads ANQGSEA. This CDR3 is 13 amino acids long. V lost 5 bases and J lost 1, with 11 bases in between.